This T cell receptor beta chain was sequenced in a study of memory CD4+ T cells and cytomegalovirus serostatus. General observations from the study: About 40% of the roughly 160 known CMV-associated TCRbeta sequences appeared in CD4+ memory.

The sort gate was single viable CD3+CD4+CD8-CD45RO+ cells for memory CD4+ T cells. Losses at the gene ends were 11 bases for V and 0 bases for J; bases not matched to a gene: 3. Germline CDR1 reads LNHDA; CDR2 reads SQIVND (reference sequence). The CDR3 is made up of 13 amino acids. This clone was counted between two and nine times. Its antigen is unknown. The repertoire was sequenced with immunoSEQ multiplex PCR; TCRdb's copy has only in-frame clones and lacks some. The table includes tens of thousands of clones, around four fifths detected once. The chain is built from TRBV19 and TRBJ1-5; 8 bases agree with TRBD1. The receptor's source is an adult in good health and CMV-seronegative. Specimen: memory CD4+ T cells from blood. The CDR3 coding sequence is TGTGCCTCTGACAGGGGTAGCAATCAGCCCCAGCATTTT. This codes for CASDRGSNQPQHF.